The T cell receptor (beta chain) under discussion was sequenced for a study of OX40 agonist ivuxolimab in advanced cancers. Study-wide findings and caveats: Some patients who did not respond also had low normalized T-cell clonal expansion.

Method: immunoSEQ multiplex PCR; TCRdb's copy keeps in-frame clones and lacks some. This table holds tens of thousands of clones, over 75% found once. Blood draws occurred at baseline, cycle 4 day 1, and cycle 7 day 1. On this clone itself: Its antigen remains unknown.

CDR3 length: 12 amino acids. Germline V gives CDR1 SGHTA, CDR2 FQGNSA. The V end was cut by 5 bases, the J end by 6 bases, with 9 bases between. The V and J genes are TRBV7-2 and TRBJ2-3; D is unresolved. The sequencing used CD4+ or CD8+ T cells sorted from blood, collected in a trial of the OX40 agonist ivuxolimab. The receptor was isolated from an adult with an advanced solid tumor such as melanoma, head and neck, liver or kidney cancer. DNA for the CDR3: TGTGCCAGCAGCCCCTTGGTCGATACGCAGTATTTT. The encoded protein is CASSPLVDTQYF.